These 28 T cell receptor beta chains were sequenced from one sample in a study of control samples from healthy donors and cancer patients. The protocol was immunoSEQ multiplex PCR, while the TCRdb copy is restricted to in-frame clones and leaves out a portion. The sample shows about 130,000 clones, 88% of them seen only once. Specimen: blood. These receptors originate from a man aged 45-60 years in good health.

The rearrangement links TRBV3-1 (or the pseudogene TRBV3-2) to TRBJ1-1; a possible D gene is TRBD1 (5 bases). The CDR3 is made up of 15 amino acids. In germline, CDR1 is LGHDT, CDR2 YNNKEL (reference sequence). Trimming shortened V by 4 bases and J by 0 bases, and 12 bases separated the two germline ends. This CDR3 reads CASSPAGSLNTEAFF. For the CDR3, the DNA is TGTGCCAGCAGCCCTGCAGGGTCCCTGAACACTGAAGCTTTCTTT.

This clone was picked up a small number of times. The genes are TRBV11-2 and TRBJ2-3; D possibly matches TRBD1 or TRBD2 (5 bases each). Germline V lookup: CDR1 SGHAT, CDR2 FQNNGV. Trimming pared 5 bases from V and 5 bases from J, leaving 11 bases between. The CDR3 sequence is 13 residues long. For the CDR3, the DNA is TGTGCCAGCAGCGGGACCAATGGAGATACGCAGTATTTT. Amino acids: CASSGTNGDTQYF. Full variable domain (outside the CDR3, taken from reference TRBV11-2 and TRBJ2-3): EAGVAQSPRYKIIEKRQSVAFWCNPISGHATLYWYQQILGQGPKLLIQFQNNGVVDDSQLPKDRFSAERLKGVDSTLKIQPAKLEDSAVYLCASSGTNGDTQYFGPGTRLTVL.

The chain joins TRBV4-1 to TRBJ1-2; the D gene is possibly TRBD1 (6 bases). Germline V gives CDR1 MGHRA, CDR2 YSYEKL. The V end lost 0 bases, the J end lost 5 bases, and 13 bases lay between the germline ends. This CDR3 is built from 15 residues. CDR3 loop: CASSQEQGYTYGYTF. CDR3 bases: TGCGCCAGCAGCCAAGAACAGGGTTATACTTATGGCTACACCTTC.

This rearrangement joins TRBV10-2 to TRBJ2-5; the D gene is possibly TRBD2 (6 bases). V lost 3 bases and J 5 bases, leaving 19 bases between the germline ends. Germline assignment: CDR1 WSHSY and CDR2 SAAADI. This CDR3 has 16 amino acids. The CDR3 DNA reads as TGCGCCAGCAGTGACCCCCGAGGGGAGCGGGCTGAGACCCAGTACTTC. This sequence encodes CASSDPRGERAETQYF.

The rearrangement joins TRBV3-1 (or the pseudogene TRBV3-2) to TRBJ2-1, with D hard to call. CDR3 size: 12 residues. Trimming took off 4 bases at V and 9 bases at J, with 10 bases between the two ends. Germline-derived CDR1 and CDR2 are LGHDT and YNNKEL (reference sequence). The CDR3 reads CASSLSSLEQFF. CDR3 in DNA: TGTGCCAGCAGCCTGAGCTCTCTTGAGCAGTTCTTC.

V and J are TRBV12-3 or TRBV12-4 and TRBJ2-2; D ambiguous. The CDR3 totals 13 residues. Trimming stripped 8 bases from V and 6 bases from J, with 13 bases between. CDR3 DNA: TGTGCCAGCCGGCTAGTTGAGGCCGGGGAGCTGTTTTTT. It encodes CASRLVEAGELFF.

The chain employs TRBV5-1 and TRBJ2-3; D is uncertain. Germline CDR1 is SGHRS and CDR2 is YFSETQ. The CDR3 covers 15 residues. The V gene lost 4 bases and the J gene lost 2 bases, with 14 bases spanning the gap. The DNA of the CDR3 is TGCGCCAGCAGCGATCCCAGGAGACTCACAGATACGCAGTATTTT. Protein product: CASSDPRRLTDTQYF.

V is TRBV27 and J is TRBJ1-2, with 8 nucleotides matching TRBD1. CDR1 is MNHEY, CDR2 SMNVEV, per germline (reference sequence). The V and J ends lost 8 bases and 4 bases, in that order; junction bases with no gene match: 6. This CDR3 comprises 13 residues. CDR3 bases: TGTGCCAGCGGAAAGGACAGGGTCTATGGCTACACCTTC. Protein: CASGKDRVYGYTF.

The chain combines TRBV3-1 (or the pseudogene TRBV3-2) with TRBJ1-4; 7 bases line up with TRBD1. This CDR3 region has 14 residues. The V gene's germline CDR1 is LGHDT and CDR2 YNNKEL (reference sequence). Unmatched junction bases numbered 8, after V lost 6 bases and J lost 7 bases. CDR3 loop: CASSLPGQSEKLFF. The DNA for the CDR3 is TGTGCCAGCAGTTTGCCGGGACAGAGTGAAAAACTGTTTTTT.

The rearrangement links TRBV6-5 to TRBJ2-2; tentatively, D is TRBD1 (5 bases). Trimming removed 6 bases from V and 6 bases from J, with 11 bases in between. The CDR3 contains 13 residues. Germline V CDR1 and CDR2: MNHEY, SVGAGI. As DNA, the CDR3 is TGTGCCAGCAGCGATCAGGGCCCCGGGGAGCTGTTTTTT. Encoded protein: CASSDQGPGELFF.

The V call is TRBV5-4, the J call TRBJ1-3, with 10 bases matching TRBD1. V was clipped by 3 bases and J by 4 bases; unmatched bases: 16. CDR1 and CDR2 (germline): SGHNT, YYREEE (reference sequence). This CDR3 has 19 residues. CDR3 sequence (DNA): TGTGCCAGCAGCTGGGAACGCGGACAGGGGGTGTCTGGAGGAAACACCATATATTTT. It specifies CASSWERGQGVSGGNTIYF.

This chain links TRBV5-1 with TRBJ2-3; D gene unclear. V was pared by 0 bases and J by 0 bases, with 20 bases between. CDR1 and CDR2 from the germline V gene are SGHRS and YFSETQ. The CDR3 is 19 amino acids. The CDR3 is CASSLARSGFSTSTDTQYF. CDR3 sequence (DNA): TGCGCCAGCAGCTTGGCCAGGTCGGGTTTTAGTACTAGCACAGATACGCAGTATTTT.

The chain couples TRBV4-1 to TRBJ2-3, with a tentative D call TRBD1 (6 bases). CDR1 and CDR2 (germline): MGHRA, YSYEKL. The CDR3 covers 17 residues. Trimming removed 0 bases from V and 5 bases from J, with 18 bases in between. The CDR3 nucleotides are TGCGCCAGCAGCCAAGAGGACAGAGGGTTCCCCGGAGATACGCAGTATTTT. This translates into CASSQEDRGFPGDTQYF.

The genes are TRBV7-8 and TRBJ2-4; the D gene could be TRBD1 or TRBD2 (5 bases each). CDR3 length: 16 residues. Trimming cost V 5 bases and J 0 bases, with 14 bases left between them. Looked up from germline, CDR1 is SGHVS and CDR2 is FQNEAQ. The CDR3 region is CASSTGTGPAKNIQYF. CDR3 nucleotides: TGTGCCAGCAGCACCGGGACCGGGCCAGCCAAAAACATTCAGTACTTC.

The chain has TRBV30 and TRBJ2-3; D is possibly TRBD2 (5 bases). The germline V gene has CDR1 GTSNPN and CDR2 SVGIG (reference sequence). The CDR3 covers 14 residues. V shed 2 bases and J shed 6 bases, with 15 bases lying between them. The CDR3 DNA follows: TGTGCCTGGAGTCCTAGCCCTGGGGTGGATACGCAGTATTTT. It yields the protein CAWSPSPGVDTQYF.

This clone was detected once. The chain couples TRBV7-6 to TRBJ2-5; the match to TRBD2 covers 12 bases. J lost 2 bases, V lost 6 bases, and 13 bases had no gene match. Germline CDR1 reads SGHVS; CDR2 reads FNYEAQ. The CDR3 covers 18 residues. Written as DNA, the CDR3 is TGTGCCAGCAGTCCCGGGACTAGCGGGTTTAGAATTCAAGAGACCCAGTACTTC. As protein: CASSPGTSGFRIQETQYF.

This clone was seen a single time. This chain uses TRBV5-3 with TRBJ1-1; D is undetermined. TRBV5-3 is flagged as an ORF with uncertain function. The CDR3 runs to 16 residues. The V and J ends lost 0 bases and 0 bases respectively, with 12 bases between them. In DNA form, the CDR3 reads TGTGCCAGAAGCTTGGACAGTTACCTTTTGAACACTGAAGCTTTCTTT. Protein: CARSLDSYLLNTEAFF.

J is TRBJ1-3 and V is TRBV2; TRBD1 is a possible D gene (5 bases). This CDR3 has 16 residues. Trimming cost V 5 bases and J 0 bases, with 14 bases left between them. CDR1 SNHLY and CDR2 FYNNEI come from the germline V gene. The CDR3 region has the DNA TGTGCCAGCAGTCTTGGACAAATCATCTCTGGAAACACCATATATTTT. It yields the protein CASSLGQIISGNTIYF. The full variable domain, rest sourced from reference TRBV2 and TRBJ1-3, is EPEVTQTPSHQVTQMGQEVILRCVPISNHLYFYWYRQILGQKVEFLVSFYNNEISEKSEIFDDQFSVERPDGSNFTLKIRSTKLEDSAMYFCASSLGQIISGNTIYFGEGSWLTVV.

The chain joins TRBV5-1 to TRBJ2-4; perhaps TRBD2 as D (6 bases). Germline V gene lookup returns CDR1 SGHRS and CDR2 YFSETQ. V gave up 4 bases and J gave up 3 bases, with 14 bases separating them. This CDR3 has 15 residues. The DNA for the CDR3 is TGCGCCAGCAGCATCCACCGGGGAGGCAAAAACATTCAGTACTTC. It translates to CASSIHRGGKNIQYF.

The rearrangement uses TRBV6-5 and TRBJ1-1; D uncertain. CDR3 size: 15 residues. Trimming removed 8 bases at V and 3 bases at J, with 19 bases between. Looked up from germline, CDR1 is MNHEY and CDR2 is SVGAGI. The CDR3 DNA sequence: TGTGCCAGCCACTTTGGAGGGAGGAGGGACACTGAAGCTTTCTTT. Its protein is CASHFGGRRDTEAFF.

This sequence joins TRBV5-6 and TRBJ1-5; the match to TRBD1 covers 10 bases. Unmatched junction bases numbered 2, after V lost 3 bases and J lost 2 bases. CDR3 length: 15 amino acids. The germline V gene has CDR1 SGHDT and CDR2 YYEEEE. The CDR3 here is CASSYGTGGNQPQHF. The CDR3 region has the DNA TGTGCCAGCAGCTACGGGACAGGGGGCAATCAGCCCCAGCATTTT.

The gene calls are TRBV6-6 and TRBJ2-3; D is uncertain. Germline values: CDR1 MNHNY, CDR2 SVGAGI (reference sequence). V gave up 7 bases and J gave up 6 bases, with 14 bases separating them. This CDR3 is 13 amino acids long. This CDR3 is CASTSTDGDTQYF. The CDR3 DNA reads TGTGCCAGCACCTCTACGGACGGGGATACGCAGTATTTT.

This clone came up a few times. V is TRBV28 and J is TRBJ2-7; D is ambiguous. The germline V gene has CDR1 MDHEN and CDR2 SYDVKM. The CDR3 spans 10 residues. V was trimmed by 7 bases and J by 4 bases, leaving 5 bases between them. CDR3: CASKWYEQYF. CDR3 coding DNA: TGTGCCAGCAAATGGTACGAGCAGTACTTC. Variable domain in full (rest from reference TRBV28 and TRBJ2-7): DVKVTQSSRYLVKRTGEKVFLECVQDMDHENMFWYRQDPGLGLRLIYFSYDVKMKEKGDIPEGYSVSREKKERFSLILESASTNQTSMYLCASKWYEQYFGPGTRLTVT.

V and J are TRBV30 and TRBJ2-7; no firm D call. The CDR3 sequence is 13 residues long. V was clipped by 3 bases and J by 0 bases, with 9 bases between them. Germline V gene data show CDR1 as GTSNPN and CDR2 as SVGIG (reference sequence). CDR3 protein: CAWRERVSYEQYF. Written as DNA, the CDR3 is TGTGCCTGGAGGGAAAGGGTCTCCTACGAGCAGTACTTC.

The chain joins TRBV6-5 to TRBJ2-2; 10 bases line up with TRBD2. Trimming removed 6 bases from V and 4 bases from J; junction bases left unmatched: 5. The CDR3 extends over 15 amino acids. Germline values: CDR1 MNHEY, CDR2 SVGAGI. DNA of the CDR3: TGTGCCAGCAGCTCAAGCGGGGGGGGCACCGGGGAGCTGTTTTTT. This translates into CASSSSGGGTGELFF.

The chain has TRBV2 and TRBJ2-2; D possibly corresponds to TRBD1 (6 bases). This CDR3 has 13 residues. V lost 7 bases to trimming and J lost 5 bases, with 11 bases between them. The germline gives CDR1 SNHLY, CDR2 FYNNEI. Written as DNA, the CDR3 is TGTGCCAGCACTCAAAGGGGGACCGGGGAGCTGTTTTTT. Encoded protein: CASTQRGTGELFF.

The chain is built from TRBV5-1 and TRBJ2-2; no reliable D call. With 0 bases removed from V and 0 bases from J, the gap between germline ends came to 6 bases. Germline V CDR1 and CDR2: SGHRS, YFSETQ. The length of the CDR3 is 15 residues. CDR3 region: CASSLGVTNTGELFF. CDR3 DNA: TGCGCCAGCAGCTTGGGGGTTACGAACACCGGGGAGCTGTTTTTT.

The V and J genes are TRBV25-1 and TRBJ2-1, with 10 bases identical to TRBD1. The J segment lost 6 bases and the V segment lost 3 bases, leaving 8 bases of the junction unmatched. Germline loops: CDR1 MGHDK, CDR2 SYGVNS. CDR3 length: 16 amino acids. The CDR3, as DNA: TGTGCCAGCAGTGATCCGACAGGGGGCGCCCTCAATGAGCAGTTCTTC. Protein sequence: CASSDPTGGALNEQFF.